The 26 T cell receptor beta chains given below trace back to one sample, sequenced in a study of Ad26.COV2.S vaccination and SARS-CoV-2 variants. The assay was immunoSEQ multiplex PCR, and TCRdb's table has in-frame clones only and misses some. The data contain 150,000 to 200,000 clones, around nine tenths of them singletons. Sequences were derived from peripheral blood, sampled after recovery from COVID-19. Every receptor here comes from a human donor who had recovered from COVID-19.

Only a few counts were recorded for this clone. The gene calls are TRBV18 and TRBJ2-7; no definite D call. The CDR3 covers 13 residues. V lost 6 bases and J lost 1, with 10 bases in between. Germline-derived CDR1 and CDR2 are KGHSH and LQKENI. This CDR3 reads CASSPKGSYEQYF. As DNA, the CDR3 is TGTGCCAGCTCCCCCAAGGGATCCTACGAGCAGTACTTC.

V gene TRBV28 combines with J gene TRBJ1-5; no clear D. Germline V gene data show CDR1 as MDHEN and CDR2 as SYDVKM. CDR3 length: 16 residues. The germline V and J ends were trimmed by 3 bases and 4 bases, with 16 bases remaining between them. CDR3 DNA: TGTGCCAGCAGTTTGGGCGAATTATCGATTAATCAGCCCCAGCATTTT. Protein sequence: CASSLGELSINQPQHF.

This clone has only a few counts. This chain uses TRBV5-1 with TRBJ2-7, with TRBD2 matching 8 bases. The CDR3 loop spans 16 amino acids. V shed 4 bases, J shed 6 bases, and the junction held 15 bases outside the gene matches. Germline V gene sequence: CDR1 SGHRS, CDR2 YFSETQ. Here the CDR3 reads CASSPTGTRGPREQYF. For the CDR3, the DNA is TGCGCCAGCAGCCCGACCGGGACTAGAGGGCCCCGCGAGCAGTACTTC.

The gene calls are TRBV12-3 or TRBV12-4 and TRBJ1-2; D call uncertain. Between the trimmed V and J ends, which lost 6 bases and 2 bases, there was a span of 10 bases. This CDR3 has 13 amino acids. CDR3 in DNA: TGTGCCAGCAGCCCCGGACTCAACTATGGCTACACCTTC. Amino acid sequence: CASSPGLNYGYTF.

The V and J genes are TRBV6-5 and TRBJ2-2; 7 nucleotides match TRBD1. The CDR3 runs to 15 residues. CDR1 and CDR2 from the germline V gene are MNHEY and SVGAGI. Losses at the gene ends were 0 bases for V and 9 bases for J; bases not matched to a gene: 7. This chain's CDR3 is CASSYSGPGQWELFF. The CDR3 coding sequence is TGTGCCAGCAGTTACTCAGGGCCGGGACAGTGGGAGCTGTTTTTT.

This chain uses TRBV4-1 with TRBJ1-5; D is unresolved. This CDR3 region has 13 residues. Trimming removed 1 base at V and 4 bases at J, with 5 bases between. Germline-derived CDR1 and CDR2 are MGHRA and YSYEKL. The CDR3 sequence: CASSQAWNQPQHF. In DNA form, the CDR3 reads TGCGCCAGCAGCCAAGCTTGGAATCAGCCCCAGCATTTT.

CDR3 sequence: CASVGTVYEQYF. For the CDR3, the DNA is TGTGCCAGCGTAGGAACAGTCTACGAGCAGTACTTC. The rearrangement links TRBV6-5 to TRBJ2-7; D is unresolved. Germline assignment: CDR1 MNHEY and CDR2 SVGAGI. Between the trimmed V and J ends, which lost 8 bases and 3 bases, there was a span of 11 bases. The CDR3 consists of 12 residues.

About this clone: At the DNA level, this CDR3 is encoded by other sequences in the same sample as well. This chain joins TRBV3-1 (or the pseudogene TRBV3-2) and TRBJ1-1; D possibly corresponds to TRBD1 (6 bases). Germline V gene sequence: CDR1 LGHDT, CDR2 YNNKEL (reference sequence). This CDR3 has 14 residues. Trimming pared 4 bases from V and 0 bases from J, leaving 9 bases between. CDR3 residues: CASSPGQMNTEAFF. In nucleotides, the CDR3 is TGTGCCAGCAGCCCCGGACAGATGAACACTGAAGCTTTCTTT.

This clone was picked up one time. The V and J genes are TRBV5-1 and TRBJ2-7; no reliable D call. Germline V gives CDR1 SGHRS, CDR2 YFSETQ. The CDR3 has 13 amino acids. The V gene lost 0 bases and the J gene lost 3 bases, with 7 bases spanning the gap. The CDR3 spells CASSLEPHYEQYF. DNA for the CDR3: TGCGCCAGCAGCTTGGAACCGCACTACGAGCAGTACTTC.

This clone was observed once. This rearrangement joins TRBV7-9 to TRBJ1-2; 8 bases agree with TRBD1. Germline trimming cut 4 bases from V and 4 bases from J; bases unmatched to any gene: 5. CDR1 and CDR2 from the germline V gene are SEHNR and FQNEAQ (reference sequence). CDR3 size: 14 residues. The DNA for the CDR3 is TGTGCCAGCAGCTCCCAGGGGGCTGGCTATGGCTACACCTTC. Amino acid sequence: CASSSQGAGYGYTF.

This clone was counted a few times. The chain recombines TRBV4-1 with TRBJ2-3, with D unclear. CDR3 length equals 13 residues. CDR1 is MGHRA, CDR2 YSYEKL, per germline. The V and J ends lost 2 bases and 2 bases respectively, with 5 bases between them. CDR3 loop: CASSQSLTDTQYF. CDR3 DNA sequence: TGCGCCAGCAGCCAATCCCTCACAGATACGCAGTATTTT.

This clone showed up just once. The chain recombines TRBV5-1 with TRBJ2-1; 8 bases agree with TRBD1. CDR3 length equals 13 residues. Unmatched junction bases numbered 5, after V lost 4 bases and J lost 8 bases. Germline loops: CDR1 SGHRS, CDR2 YFSETQ. CDR3 nucleotide sequence: TGCGCCAGCAGCGGGACAGGTCTCGATGAGCAGTTCTTC. Its translation: CASSGTGLDEQFF.

This sequence joins TRBV19 and TRBJ1-2; no definite D call. V shed 0 bases and J shed 4 bases, with 15 bases lying between them. CDR3 length: 16 amino acids. Germline-derived CDR1 and CDR2 are LNHDA and SQIVND (reference sequence). The CDR3 reads CASSIDQGQTPYGYTF. Here the CDR3 DNA reads TGTGCCAGTAGTATAGATCAAGGGCAGACCCCCTATGGCTACACCTTC.

The rearrangement joins TRBV13 to TRBJ1-3, with D maybe TRBD1 (5 bases). Trimming stripped 5 bases from V and 4 bases from J, with 12 bases between. From germline, CDR1 is PRHDT and CDR2 FYEKMQ (reference sequence). The CDR3 runs 14 residues. CDR3 nucleotide sequence: TGTGCCAGCAGCCGAAGACAGAACGGAAACACCATATATTTT. This translates into CASSRRQNGNTIYF.

This chain joins TRBV25-1 and TRBJ1-1, with unresolved D. V was pared by 3 bases and J by 11 bases, with 16 bases between. The V gene's germline CDR1 is MGHDK and CDR2 SYGVNS. There are 13 residues in the CDR3. The CDR3 nucleotides read TGTGCCAGCAGTGACCGACCGACAAGGTGCGCTTTCTTT. It yields the protein CASSDRPTRCAFF.

The CDR3 protein is CASSEGWEQYF. CDR3 sequence (DNA): TGTGCCAGCAGTGAAGGATGGGAGCAGTACTTC. The chain carries TRBV2 and TRBJ2-7; D remains unclear. From germline, CDR1 is SNHLY and CDR2 FYNNEI. Trimming took 1 base from V and 7 from J, leaving 5 bases between them. The CDR3 runs 11 residues.

V usage is TRBV6-5 and J usage is TRBJ1-4; 8 bases align to TRBD1. CDR1 and CDR2 from the germline V gene are MNHEY and SVGAGI. Trimming at V came to 6 bases and at J to 8 bases, leaving 5 bases not matched to a gene. The CDR3 is 13 amino acids. CDR3 region: CASSQGAWEKLFF. Here the CDR3 DNA reads TGTGCCAGCAGCCAGGGGGCTTGGGAAAAACTGTTTTTT.

The J gene is TRBJ2-2, the V gene TRBV5-4, with 12 positions matching TRBD2. CDR3 length equals 15 residues. Germline-derived CDR1 and CDR2 are SGHNT and YYREEE (reference sequence). The junction had 3 bases not matched to a gene; V was cut back by 4 bases and J by 5 bases. The CDR3: CASSPGLAGTGELFF. In nucleotides, the CDR3 is TGTGCCAGCAGCCCCGGACTAGCGGGAACCGGGGAGCTGTTTTTT. Looking up the rest from reference TRBV5-4 and TRBJ2-2 gives the full variable domain: ETGVTQSPTHLIKTRGQQVTLRCSSQSGHNTVSWYQQALGQGPQFIFQYYREEENGRGNFPPRFSGLQFPNYSSELNVNALELDDSALYLCASSPGLAGTGELFFGEGSRLTVL.

V and J are TRBV29-1 and TRBJ2-5; D uncertain. The CDR3 extends over 11 amino acids. Trimming removed 3 bases from V and 2 bases from J, with 4 bases in between. Germline loops: CDR1 SQVTM, CDR2 ANQGSEA. The CDR3 region is CSVDRQETQYF. The CDR3 DNA follows: TGCAGCGTTGACCGACAAGAGACCCAGTACTTC.

The V and J genes are TRBV14 and TRBJ2-1; 7 bases match TRBD1. CDR1 and CDR2 from the germline V gene are SGHDN and FVKESK. CDR3 length: 15 residues. With V trimmed by 1 base and J by 4 bases, 4 bases remained unmatched. The CDR3 here is CASSQGRGWYNEQFF. The DNA of the CDR3 is TGTGCCAGCAGCCAAGGCAGGGGGTGGTACAATGAGCAGTTCTTC.

This clone is a singleton in its sample. This chain uses TRBV11-3 with TRBJ2-1; tentative D call: TRBD2 (6 bases). With 0 bases removed from V and 6 bases from J, the gap between germline ends came to 9 bases. Germline values: CDR1 SGHNT, CDR2 YENEEA. The length of the CDR3 is 14 residues. The CDR3 protein is CASSLERGGNEQFF. The CDR3 DNA reads as TGTGCCAGCAGCTTAGAACGGGGAGGCAATGAGCAGTTCTTC.

The rearrangement joins TRBV13 to TRBJ2-5; TRBD2 might be the D (7 bases). The CDR3 is made up of 17 amino acids. Between the trimmed V and J ends, which lost 4 bases and 4 bases, there was a span of 22 bases. Germline V CDR1 and CDR2: PRHDT, FYEKMQ (reference sequence). CDR3 nucleotide sequence: TGTGCCAGCAGCTCCCCCCTCGCGGGGGCCGAGGGAGAGACCCAGTACTTC. Its translation: CASSSPLAGAEGETQYF.

The J gene is TRBJ2-1, the V gene TRBV4-1; tentative D call: TRBD1 (5 bases). The CDR3 is 16 residues long. Between the trimmed V and J ends, which lost 4 bases and 4 bases, there was a span of 17 bases. Germline CDR1 MGHRA, CDR2 YSYEKL. CDR3 in amino acids: CASSPTPRVNYNEQFF. CDR3 in DNA: TGCGCCAGCAGCCCGACTCCCAGGGTGAATTACAATGAGCAGTTCTTC.

CDR3 DNA sequence: TGTGCAAGTCGCTCCCCTTGGTTGGGGATGCCCTACAATGAGCAGTTCTTC. This codes for CASRSPWLGMPYNEQFF. The V and J genes are TRBV12-2 and TRBJ2-1. TRBV12-2 is an annotated pseudogene. This CDR3 is 17 amino acids long.

This clone qualifies as medium-sized. Other DNA sequences within the sample encode an identical CDR3. This chain uses TRBV25-1 with TRBJ1-1; TRBD1 might be the D (5 bases). V was clipped by 5 bases and J by 1 base, with 8 bases between them. In germline, CDR1 is MGHDK, CDR2 SYGVNS. CDR3 length: 13 amino acids. The CDR3 loop reads CASSPGTNTEAFF. The CDR3, as DNA: TGTGCCAGCAGTCCAGGGACGAACACTGAAGCTTTCTTT.

Notes on this clone: Within the sample, other DNA sequences also encode this same CDR3. The chain uses TRBV20-1 and TRBJ2-1; D is ambiguous. The CDR3 spans 11 residues. Germline V gene lookup returns CDR1 DFQATT and CDR2 SNEGSKA (reference sequence). V lost 0 bases and J lost 9, with 6 bases in between. In DNA form, the CDR3 reads TGCAGTGCTAGAGATCTAGGTGAGCAGTTCTTC. Protein: CSARDLGEQFF.